Each of the 20 T cell receptor beta chains below was sequenced from the same sample in a study of shared clonotypes between healthy human individuals. The method was immunoSEQ multiplex PCR; TCRdb's version includes in-frame clones alone and lacks a portion of them. The table lists fewer than 1.8 million clones, approximately 98.5% of them singletons, with roughly 0.35% in the top ten. The sequenced sample was naive CD4+ T cells sorted from blood. Stated subset: CD45RA+ positively selected. These receptors all stem from a man aged 30 to 39 in good health.

The chain links TRBV18 to TRBJ2-3; TRBD2 might be the D (5 bases). Trimming pared 5 bases from V and 6 bases from J, leaving 12 bases between. The germline V gene has CDR1 KGHSH and CDR2 LQKENI. The CDR3 has 13 amino acids. The DNA of the CDR3 is TGTGCCAGCTCAGCTTCGGGATCCGATACGCAGTATTTT. Residues: CASSASGSDTQYF.

A remark on this clone: This specimen includes other DNA sequences encoding the same CDR3. The genes are TRBV15 and TRBJ2-5; no firm D call. Per germline, CDR1 LNHNV and CDR2 YYDKDF (reference sequence). Between the trimmed V and J ends, which lost 1 base and 4 bases, there was a span of 4 bases. The CDR3 has 12 residues. CDR3 amino acids: CATSRVTETQYF. CDR3 in DNA: TGTGCCACCAGCAGAGTTACAGAGACCCAGTACTTC.

The chain has TRBV7-2 and TRBJ2-5, with no clear D. V was pared by 1 base and J by 2 bases, with 11 bases between. The germline CDR1 and CDR2 sequences are SGHTA and FQGNSA. This CDR3 spans 15 amino acids. The CDR3 DNA follows: TGTGCCAGCAGCTTAGGCAGTCGATCTCAAGAGACCCAGTACTTC. It yields the protein CASSLGSRSQETQYF. The full variable domain, with the rest looked up from reference TRBV7-2 and TRBJ2-5, is GAGVSQSPSNKVTEKGKDVELRCDPISGHTALYWYRQSLGQGLEFLIYFQGNSAPDKSGLPSDRFSAERTGGSVSTLTIQRTQQEDSAVYLCASSLGSRSQETQYFGPGTRLLVL.

As regards this clone: Distinct nucleotide sequences in the sample also encode this CDR3. The J gene is TRBJ2-5, the V gene TRBV30; D is unresolved. This CDR3 is built from 12 residues. Trimming removed 1 base from V and 1 base from J, with 4 bases in between. The germline V gene has CDR1 GTSNPN and CDR2 SVGIG (reference sequence). The CDR3: CAWSGGQETQYF. The CDR3 nucleotides read TGTGCCTGGAGTGGGGGCCAAGAGACCCAGTACTTC. The variable domain in full, with the rest retrieved from reference TRBV30 and TRBJ2-5, is SQTIHQWPATLVQPVGSPLSLECTVEGTSNPNLYWYRQAAGRGLQLLFYSVGIGQISSEVPQNLSASRPQDRQFILSSKKLLLSDSGFYLCAWSGGQETQYFGPGTRLLVL.

The chain has TRBV5-1 and TRBJ2-1; 7 bases fit TRBD2. V was clipped by 0 bases and J by 2 bases; unmatched bases: 8. The CDR3 is 17 amino acids. CDR1 and CDR2 from the germline V gene are SGHRS and YFSETQ. The CDR3 reads CASSLASGPIPYNEQFF. In DNA form, the CDR3 reads TGCGCCAGCAGCTTGGCTAGCGGACCTATCCCCTACAATGAGCAGTTCTTC.

V gene TRBV7-2 combines with J gene TRBJ2-7; D is perhaps TRBD1 (6 bases). The CDR3 totals 17 residues. The V and J ends lost 5 bases and 6 bases respectively, with 26 bases between them. Germline-derived CDR1 and CDR2 are SGHTA and FQGNSA. The CDR3 reads CASSNLPGQRVNGEQYF. In nucleotides, the CDR3 is TGTGCCAGCAGCAACCTCCCCGGACAGAGGGTAAATGGCGAGCAGTACTTC.

The chain is built from TRBV29-1 and TRBJ2-1; 8 bases are shared with TRBD2. Germline CDR1 SQVTM, CDR2 ANQGSEA. The V gene end was trimmed by 7 bases and the J gene end by 10 bases; junction bases not matched to a gene: 15. The CDR3 extends over 14 amino acids. The CDR3 here is CSAGLVTPRMEQFF. The CDR3 DNA reads as TGCAGCGCGGGACTAGTGACCCCCCGAATGGAGCAGTTCTTC.

The chain is built from TRBV21-1 and TRBJ2-5; the table's D call, TRBD1, has no DNA check behind it. TRBV21-1 is a pseudogene segment. The CDR3 contains 15 residues. CDR3 nucleotides: TGTGCCAGCAGCAAAGTGGGGCTGCTAAAAGAGACCCAGTACTTC. Translated, it gives CASSKVGLLKETQYF.

The chain joins TRBV21-1 to TRBJ2-7; no DNA check was done on the table's D call, TRBD2. TRBV21-1 is deemed a pseudogene. The CDR3 is made up of 20 amino acids. CDR3 sequence (DNA): TGTGCCAGCAGCAATCCGGGTCGGGTAGCGGGAGGGCCCCGGAGGTTCGAGCAGTACTTC. This translates into CASSNPGRVAGGPRRFEQYF.

V and J are TRBV7-6 and TRBJ2-3; D remains ambiguous. V gave up 1 base and J gave up 2 bases, with 10 bases separating them. Germline V gene sequence: CDR1 SGHVS, CDR2 FNYEAQ. The length of the CDR3 is 15 residues. The CDR3 DNA sequence: TGTGCCAGCAGCTTAGGGGTAGGAGTCACAGATACGCAGTATTTT. It codes for CASSLGVGVTDTQYF.

The CDR3 is CASSHGRKETQYF. The DNA of the CDR3 is TGTGCCAGCAGTCACGGGCGGAAAGAGACCCAGTACTTC. The gene calls are TRBV6-5 and TRBJ2-5; D remains ambiguous. The V end lost 5 bases, the J end lost 3 bases, and 10 bases lay between the germline ends. From germline, CDR1 is MNHEY and CDR2 SVGAGI. This CDR3 comprises 13 residues.

The chain joins TRBV18 to TRBJ2-4; TRBD1 might be the D (5 bases). Germline V lookup: CDR1 KGHSH, CDR2 LQKENI. Trimming took 4 bases from V and 8 from J, leaving 15 bases between them. CDR3 length equals 14 residues. This CDR3 is CASSRTTVIDIQYF. The CDR3 DNA sequence: TGTGCCAGCTCACGTACGACAGTAATAGACATTCAGTACTTC.

The V gene is TRBV7-9, the J gene TRBJ2-2; no firm D call. V dropped 6 bases and J dropped 2 bases, with 10 bases sitting between them. The CDR3 totals 14 residues. The V gene's germline CDR1 is SEHNR and CDR2 FQNEAQ (reference sequence). The CDR3 sequence is CASRARINTGELFF. Written as DNA, the CDR3 is TGTGCCAGCAGAGCGCGGATAAACACCGGGGAGCTGTTTTTT.

The J gene is TRBJ2-2, the V gene TRBV7-8; D uncertain. There are 14 residues in the CDR3. Per the germline V gene, CDR1 is SGHVS and CDR2 is FQNEAQ. Trimming left V 1 base short and J 5 bases short, with 8 bases between. CDR3 sequence (DNA): TGTGCCAGCAGCTTAGACCCAGCGACCGGGGAGCTGTTTTTT. Translation gives CASSLDPATGELFF. The complete variable domain, with remaining parts taken from reference TRBV7-8 and TRBJ2-2, reads GAGVSQSPRYKVAKRGQDVALRCDPISGHVSLFWYQQALGQGPEFLTYFQNEAQLDKSGLPSDRFFAERPEGSVSTLKIQRTQQEDSAVYLCASSLDPATGELFFGEGSRLTVL.

The chain recombines TRBV19 with TRBJ2-3, with TRBD2 as a possible D gene (6 bases). Trimming took off 6 bases at V and 8 bases at J, with 12 bases between the two ends. The CDR3 has 12 amino acids. Germline CDR1 reads LNHDA; CDR2 reads SQIVND (reference sequence). In nucleotides, the CDR3 is TGTGCCAGTAGACCACTCGGGGGTACGCAGTATTTT. Its translation: CASRPLGGTQYF.

The chain couples TRBV28 to TRBJ2-3; the D is unclear. Germline V lookup: CDR1 MDHEN, CDR2 SYDVKM. The CDR3 extends over 16 amino acids. V lost 4 bases and J lost 2, with 16 bases in between. CDR3 DNA: TGTGCCAGCAGTTCGCCCCGGAGAAGGGACACAGATACGCAGTATTTT. This codes for CASSSPRRRDTDTQYF.

The chain combines TRBV7-6 with TRBJ2-7, with 12 bases matching TRBD1. The CDR3 has 18 residues. V shed 4 bases and J 0 bases; nucleotides not matched to a gene: 10. Germline V lookup: CDR1 SGHVS, CDR2 FNYEAQ. This CDR3 reads CASSSGLMGQGASYEQYF. The CDR3 nucleotides are TGTGCCAGCAGCTCCGGACTGATGGGACAGGGGGCCTCCTACGAGCAGTACTTC.

J is TRBJ1-2 and V is TRBV28; 9 positions match TRBD1. This CDR3 has 16 amino acids. V shed 1 base and J 3 bases; nucleotides not matched to a gene: 6. Germline lookup yields CDR1 MDHEN and CDR2 SYDVKM. The CDR3 protein is CASSLSGQGSDYGYTF. The CDR3, as DNA: TGTGCCAGCAGTTTATCGGGACAGGGTTCGGACTATGGCTACACCTTC.

The V and J genes are TRBV7-9 and TRBJ2-3; possible D gene TRBD2, 5 bases. The CDR3 spans 14 residues. Germline V lookup: CDR1 SEHNR, CDR2 FQNEAQ (reference sequence). V lost 11 bases and J lost 0, with 15 bases in between. The CDR3 coding sequence is TGTGCCGGAGAGGGAATAACTAGCACAGATACGCAGTATTTT. Protein: CAGEGITSTDTQYF. Combining the CDR3 with reference TRBV7-9 and TRBJ2-3 gives the whole variable domain DTGVSQNPRHKITKRGQNVTFRCDPISEHNRLYWYRQTLGQGPEFLTYFQNEAQLEKSRLLSDRFSAERPKGSFSTLEIQRTEQGDSAMYLCAGEGITSTDTQYFGPGTRLTVL.

This rearrangement joins TRBV10-3 to TRBJ2-3; TRBD2 aligns across 9 bases. This CDR3 contains 14 residues. V lost 0 bases, J lost 6 bases, and 1 base stayed unmatched. Germline V gene lookup returns CDR1 ENHRY and CDR2 SYGVKD. In DNA, the CDR3 is TGTGCCATCAGTGAGTCTAGCGGGAGTGATACGCAGTATTTT. It translates to CAISESSGSDTQYF.